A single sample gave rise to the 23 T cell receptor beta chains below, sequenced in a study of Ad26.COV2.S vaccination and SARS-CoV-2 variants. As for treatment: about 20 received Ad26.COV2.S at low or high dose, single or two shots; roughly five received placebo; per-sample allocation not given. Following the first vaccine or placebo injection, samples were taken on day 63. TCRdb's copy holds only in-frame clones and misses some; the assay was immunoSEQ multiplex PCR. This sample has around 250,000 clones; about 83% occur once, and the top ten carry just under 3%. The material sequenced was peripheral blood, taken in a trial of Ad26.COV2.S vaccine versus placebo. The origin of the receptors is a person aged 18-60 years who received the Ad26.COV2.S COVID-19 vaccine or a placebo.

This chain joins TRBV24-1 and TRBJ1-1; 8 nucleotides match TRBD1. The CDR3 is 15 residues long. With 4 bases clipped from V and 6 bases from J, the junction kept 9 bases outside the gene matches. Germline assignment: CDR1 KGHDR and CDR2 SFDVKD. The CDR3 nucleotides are TGTGCCACCAGTGAATCGACAGGGGAGGGAGCTGAAGCTTTCTTT. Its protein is CATSESTGEGAEAFF.

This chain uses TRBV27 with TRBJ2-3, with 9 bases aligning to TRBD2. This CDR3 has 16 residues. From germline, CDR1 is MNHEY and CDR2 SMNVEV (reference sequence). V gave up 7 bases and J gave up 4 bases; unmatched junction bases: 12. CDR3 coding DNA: TGTGCCAGCACGCAGCCTGGGACTAGCATCCCAGATACGCAGTATTTT. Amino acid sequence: CASTQPGTSIPDTQYF.

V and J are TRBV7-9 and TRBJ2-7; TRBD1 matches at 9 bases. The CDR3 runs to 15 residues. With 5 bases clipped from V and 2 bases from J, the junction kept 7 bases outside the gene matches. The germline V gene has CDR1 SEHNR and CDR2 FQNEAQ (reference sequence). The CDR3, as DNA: TGTGCCAGCAGCCCCCAAGGACAGGGGCCCTACGAGCAGTACTTC. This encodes CASSPQGQGPYEQYF.

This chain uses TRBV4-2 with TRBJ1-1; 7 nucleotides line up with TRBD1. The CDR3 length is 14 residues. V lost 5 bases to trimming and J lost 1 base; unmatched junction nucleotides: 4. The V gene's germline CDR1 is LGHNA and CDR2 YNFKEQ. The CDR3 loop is CASSVQGGNTEAFF. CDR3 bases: TGTGCCAGCAGCGTTCAGGGGGGGAACACTGAAGCTTTCTTT.

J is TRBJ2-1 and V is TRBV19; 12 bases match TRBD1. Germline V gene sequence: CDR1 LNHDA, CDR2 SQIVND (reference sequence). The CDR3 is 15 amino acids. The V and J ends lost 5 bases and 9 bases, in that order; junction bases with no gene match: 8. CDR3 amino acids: CASSPWGQGAFEQFF. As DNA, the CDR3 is TGTGCCAGTAGTCCATGGGGACAGGGGGCTTTTGAGCAGTTCTTC. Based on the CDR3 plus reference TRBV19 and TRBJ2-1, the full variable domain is DGGITQSPKYLFRKEGQNVTLSCEQNLNHDAMYWYRQDPGQGLRLIYYSQIVNDFQKGDIAEGYSVSREKKESFPLTVTSAQKNPTAFYLCASSPWGQGAFEQFFGPGTRLTVL.

The CDR3 DNA is TGCGCCAGCAGCATTCGGACAGGGGGGGAGAATGGCTACACCTTC. Its translation is CASSIRTGGENGYTF. V gene TRBV5-1 combines with J gene TRBJ1-2; TRBD1 aligns across 10 bases. This CDR3 is built from 15 residues. Germline V gives CDR1 SGHRS, CDR2 YFSETQ. Unmatched junction bases numbered 9, after V lost 4 bases and J lost 6 bases.

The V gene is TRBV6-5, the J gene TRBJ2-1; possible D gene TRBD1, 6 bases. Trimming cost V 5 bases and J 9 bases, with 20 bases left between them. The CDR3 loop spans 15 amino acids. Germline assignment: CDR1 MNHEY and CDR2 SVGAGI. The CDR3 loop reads CASSTGTRLRAEQFF. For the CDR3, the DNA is TGTGCCAGCAGTACCGGGACACGGCTGCGCGCTGAGCAGTTCTTC.

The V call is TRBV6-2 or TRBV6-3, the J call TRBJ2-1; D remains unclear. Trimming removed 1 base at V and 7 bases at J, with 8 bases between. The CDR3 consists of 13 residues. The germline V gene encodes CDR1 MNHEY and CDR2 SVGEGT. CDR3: CASSYYTLNEQFF. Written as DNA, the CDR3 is TGTGCCAGCAGTTACTACACGCTTAATGAGCAGTTCTTC.

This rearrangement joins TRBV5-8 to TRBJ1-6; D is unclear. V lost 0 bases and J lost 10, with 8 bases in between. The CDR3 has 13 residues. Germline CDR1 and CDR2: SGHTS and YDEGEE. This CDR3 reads CASSLAPRSPLHF. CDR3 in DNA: TGTGCCAGCAGCTTGGCGCCCAGGTCACCCCTCCACTTT.

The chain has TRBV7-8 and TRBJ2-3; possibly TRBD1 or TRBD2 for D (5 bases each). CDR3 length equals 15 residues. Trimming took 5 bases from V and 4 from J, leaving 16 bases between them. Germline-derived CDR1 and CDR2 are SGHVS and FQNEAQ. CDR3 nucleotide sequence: TGTGCCAGCAGCCCCGAGGGGCTCGGGCCAGATACGCAGTATTTT. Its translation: CASSPEGLGPDTQYF.

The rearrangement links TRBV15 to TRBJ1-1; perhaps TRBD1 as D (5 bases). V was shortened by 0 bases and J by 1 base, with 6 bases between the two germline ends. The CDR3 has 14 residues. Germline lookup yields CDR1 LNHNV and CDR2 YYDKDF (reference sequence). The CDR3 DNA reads TGTGCCACCAGCAGAGAGGGGACGAACACTGAAGCTTTCTTT. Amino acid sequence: CATSREGTNTEAFF.

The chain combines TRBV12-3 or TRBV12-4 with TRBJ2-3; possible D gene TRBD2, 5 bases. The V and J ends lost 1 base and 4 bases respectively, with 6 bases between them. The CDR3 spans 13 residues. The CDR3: CASSLERADTQYF. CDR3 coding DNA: TGTGCCAGCAGTTTAGAGAGGGCAGATACGCAGTATTTT.

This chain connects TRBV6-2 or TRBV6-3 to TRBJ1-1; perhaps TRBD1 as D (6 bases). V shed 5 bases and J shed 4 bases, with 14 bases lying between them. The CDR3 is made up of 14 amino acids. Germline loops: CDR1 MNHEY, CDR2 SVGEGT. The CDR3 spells CASSVQGRSTEAFF. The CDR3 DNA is TGTGCCAGCAGTGTACAGGGTAGAAGCACTGAAGCTTTCTTT.

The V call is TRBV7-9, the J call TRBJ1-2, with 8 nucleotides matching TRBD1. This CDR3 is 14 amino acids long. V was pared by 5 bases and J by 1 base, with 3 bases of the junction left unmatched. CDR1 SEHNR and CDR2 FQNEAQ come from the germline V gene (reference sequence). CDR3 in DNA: TGTGCCAGCAGCCCACAGGGGGTTAACTATGGCTACACCTTC. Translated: CASSPQGVNYGYTF.

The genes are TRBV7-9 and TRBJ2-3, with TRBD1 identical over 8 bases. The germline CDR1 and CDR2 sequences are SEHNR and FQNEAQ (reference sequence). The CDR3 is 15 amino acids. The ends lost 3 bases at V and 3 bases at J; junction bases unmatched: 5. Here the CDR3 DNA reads TGTGCCAGCAGCTTGCGACAGGGGATGACAGATACGCAGTATTTT. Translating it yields CASSLRQGMTDTQYF.

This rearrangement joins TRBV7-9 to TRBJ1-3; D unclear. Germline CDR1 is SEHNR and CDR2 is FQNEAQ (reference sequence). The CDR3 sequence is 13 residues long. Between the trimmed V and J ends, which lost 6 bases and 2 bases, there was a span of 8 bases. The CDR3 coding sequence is TGTGCCAGCAGAGGAGGTCCTGGAAACACCATATATTTT. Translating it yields CASRGGPGNTIYF.

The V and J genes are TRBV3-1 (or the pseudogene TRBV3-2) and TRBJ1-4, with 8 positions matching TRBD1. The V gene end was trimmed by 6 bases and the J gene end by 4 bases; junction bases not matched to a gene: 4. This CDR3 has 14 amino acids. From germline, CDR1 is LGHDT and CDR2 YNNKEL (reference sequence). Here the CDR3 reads CASRDRVGNEKLFF. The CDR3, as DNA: TGTGCCAGCAGGGACAGGGTTGGTAATGAAAAACTGTTTTTT.

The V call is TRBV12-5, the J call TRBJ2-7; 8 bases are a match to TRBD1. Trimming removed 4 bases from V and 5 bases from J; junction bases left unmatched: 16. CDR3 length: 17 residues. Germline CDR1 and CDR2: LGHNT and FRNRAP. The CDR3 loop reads CASGSHRGQGEKHEQYF. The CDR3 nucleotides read TGTGCTAGTGGTTCCCACCGTGGACAGGGAGAGAAACACGAGCAGTACTTC. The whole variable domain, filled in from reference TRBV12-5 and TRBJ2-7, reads DARVTQTPRHKVTEMGQEVTMRCQPILGHNTVFWYRQTMMQGLELLAYFRNRAPLDDSGMPKDRFSAEMPDATLATLKIQPSEPRDSAVYFCASGSHRGQGEKHEQYFGPGTRLTVT.

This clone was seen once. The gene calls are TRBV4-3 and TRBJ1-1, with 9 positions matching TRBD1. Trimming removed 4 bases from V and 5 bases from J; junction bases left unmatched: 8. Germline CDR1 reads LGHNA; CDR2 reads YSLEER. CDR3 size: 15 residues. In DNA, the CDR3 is TGCGCCAGCAGCCTTTCACAGGGGGCTGGGACTGAAGCTTTCTTT. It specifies CASSLSQGAGTEAFF.

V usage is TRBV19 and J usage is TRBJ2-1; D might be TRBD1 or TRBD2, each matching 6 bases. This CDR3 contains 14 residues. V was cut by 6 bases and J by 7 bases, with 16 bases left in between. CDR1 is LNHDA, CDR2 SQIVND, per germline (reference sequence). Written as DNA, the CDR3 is TGTGCCAGTAGAGCCTCGGGGGCAGGGAATGAGCAGTTCTTC. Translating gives CASRASGAGNEQFF.

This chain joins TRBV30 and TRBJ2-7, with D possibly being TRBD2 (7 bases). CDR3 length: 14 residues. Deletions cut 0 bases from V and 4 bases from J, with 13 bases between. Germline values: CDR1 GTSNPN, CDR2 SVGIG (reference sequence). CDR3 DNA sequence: TGTGCCTGGAGTGTACCGAGGGGGGGGTACGAGCAGTACTTC. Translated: CAWSVPRGGYEQYF.

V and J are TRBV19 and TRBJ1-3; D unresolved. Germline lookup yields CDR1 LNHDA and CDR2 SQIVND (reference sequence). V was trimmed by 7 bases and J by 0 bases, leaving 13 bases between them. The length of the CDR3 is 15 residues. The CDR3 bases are TGTGCCAGTACGGATAGAACAGCCTCTGGAAACACCATATATTTT. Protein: CASTDRTASGNTIYF. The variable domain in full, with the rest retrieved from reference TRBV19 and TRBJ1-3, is DGGITQSPKYLFRKEGQNVTLSCEQNLNHDAMYWYRQDPGQGLRLIYYSQIVNDFQKGDIAEGYSVSREKKESFPLTVTSAQKNPTAFYLCASTDRTASGNTIYFGEGSWLTVV.

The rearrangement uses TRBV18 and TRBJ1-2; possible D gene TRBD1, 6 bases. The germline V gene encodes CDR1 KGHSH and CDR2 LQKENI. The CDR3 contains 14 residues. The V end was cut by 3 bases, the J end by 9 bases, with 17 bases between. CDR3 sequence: CASSPDRSHGSYTF. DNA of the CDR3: TGTGCCAGCTCACCCGACAGGAGCCATGGTAGCTACACCTTC.